Presented here are 10 T cell receptor beta chains from one specimen sequenced in a study of metastatic and nonmetastatic thyroid tumors. TCRdb re-called clones from the PCR reads using MiXCR. Of around 44,000 clones listed, around 28% are singletons. No treatment had been given to any patient before thyroid surgery. Material: blood. The receptors derive from a male donor with papillary thyroid cancer or a benign thyroid nodule (not recorded which). Some clones in this sample may be carry-over from other donors' samples.

V usage is TRBV20-1 and J usage is TRBJ2-3, with TRBD2 matching 15 bases. The CDR3 is 17 residues long. The germline gives CDR1 DFQATT, CDR2 SNEGSKA (reference sequence). The V and J ends lost 4 bases and 3 bases, in that order; junction bases with no gene match: 8. The chain's CDR3 is CSATRTSGGASTDTQYF. The DNA for the CDR3 is TGCAGTGCTACCCGGACTAGCGGGGGGGCCAGTACAGATACGCAGTATTTT.

The rearrangement links TRBV6-2 or TRBV6-3 to TRBJ2-6; D gene uncertain. The V and J ends lost 0 bases and 8 bases respectively, with 20 bases between them. The CDR3 consists of 18 residues. From germline, CDR1 is MNHEY and CDR2 SVGEGT. CDR3 sequence reads: CASSYSNWEIRWSNVLTF. The CDR3 region has the DNA TGTGCCAGCAGTTACTCGAATTGGGAAATTCGATGGTCCAACGTCCTGACTTTC.

This clone was seen many times. The chain combines TRBV20-1 with TRBJ1-5; no reliable D call. The germline V gene encodes CDR1 DFQATT and CDR2 SNEGSKA (reference sequence). CDR3 size: 12 residues. The V end was cut by 1 base, the J end by 7 bases, with 8 bases between. The DNA for the CDR3 is TGCAGTGCTAGAGGGGGTAGCCAGCCCCAGCATTTT. Protein product: CSARGGSQPQHF.

This clone occurred many times. The gene calls are TRBV6-1 and TRBJ2-5; D is perhaps TRBD1 (6 bases). Looked up from germline, CDR1 is MNHNS and CDR2 is SASEGT. This CDR3 is 14 amino acids long. Trimming removed 6 bases at V and 1 base at J, with 12 bases between. In DNA form, the CDR3 reads TGTGCCAGCAGGTTTGGACAGTCCCAAGAGACCCAGTACTTC. Protein sequence: CASRFGQSQETQYF.

This clone has ten or more counts. V usage is TRBV10-3 and J usage is TRBJ1-2; maybe TRBD1 (5 bases). Trimming took 3 bases from V and 7 from J, leaving 12 bases between them. This CDR3 contains 13 residues. Germline CDR1 reads ENHRY; CDR2 reads SYGVKD. The CDR3 DNA sequence: TGTGCCATCAGTGATGGGGGGGAGGCTGGCTACACCTTC. It is translated as CAISDGGEAGYTF.

Only a few counts were recorded for this clone. At one of its ends the junction is not consistent with the germline gene, which may arise from a read error. The chain links TRBV28 to TRBJ2-1, with 8 bases matching TRBD2. Germline lookup yields CDR1 MDHEN and CDR2 SYDVKM. CDR3 size: 14 residues. The CDR3 nucleotides are TGTGCCAGCAGTGCACTAGCGGAGGACAATGAGCGGTTCTTC. The encoded protein is CASSALAEDNERFF.

Note on this clone: The junction differs from germline at one of its ends, possibly a read error. The CDR3 reads CARSAGNTGELFF. DNA of the CDR3: TGTGCCCGCAGCGCCGGGAACACCGGGGAGCTGTTTTTT. The chain has TRBV6-4 and TRBJ2-2, with unresolved D. The CDR3 is made up of 13 amino acids. The germline gives CDR1 MRHNA, CDR2 SNTAGT.

This clone was seen many times. The chain has TRBV24-1 and TRBJ1-1; TRBD1 is a possible D gene (5 bases). Germline CDR1 is KGHDR and CDR2 is SFDVKD. The germline V and J ends were trimmed by 0 bases and 0 bases, with 22 bases remaining between them. The CDR3 has 20 amino acids. CDR3 loop: CATSDLRGDSPFLLNTEAFF. CDR3 nucleotide sequence: TGTGCCACCAGTGATTTGCGGGGTGACAGCCCATTTTTATTGAACACTGAAGCTTTCTTT.

The CDR3 DNA sequence: TGTGCCAGCAGCCCGGGACGGCGCTCTGGAAACACCATATATTTT. This sequence encodes CASSPGRRSGNTIYF. The chain carries TRBV5-5 and TRBJ1-3; TRBD1 might be the D (5 bases). CDR3 length: 15 amino acids. Germline assignment: CDR1 SGHKS and CDR2 YYEKEE (reference sequence). Trimming took 4 bases from V and 0 from J, leaving 11 bases between them.

The rearrangement links TRBV4-1 to TRBJ1-4; 7 bases match TRBD1. The J segment lost 0 bases and the V segment lost 1 base, leaving 8 bases of the junction unmatched. The CDR3 sequence is 18 residues long. The germline V gene has CDR1 MGHRA and CDR2 YSYEKL. The CDR3 nucleotides read TGCGCCAGCAGCCAAGTTGGGACAGCCATTTCAACTAATGAAAAACTGTTTTTT. Translation: CASSQVGTAISTNEKLFF.